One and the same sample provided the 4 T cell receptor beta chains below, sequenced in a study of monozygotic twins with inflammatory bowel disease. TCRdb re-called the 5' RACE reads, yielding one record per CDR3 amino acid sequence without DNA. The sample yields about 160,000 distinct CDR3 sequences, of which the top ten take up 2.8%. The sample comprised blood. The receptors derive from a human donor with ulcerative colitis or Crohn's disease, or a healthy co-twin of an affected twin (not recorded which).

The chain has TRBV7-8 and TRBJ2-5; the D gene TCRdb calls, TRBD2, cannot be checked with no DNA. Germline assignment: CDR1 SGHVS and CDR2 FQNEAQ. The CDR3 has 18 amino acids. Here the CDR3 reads CASSSGPKGLGLGETQYF.

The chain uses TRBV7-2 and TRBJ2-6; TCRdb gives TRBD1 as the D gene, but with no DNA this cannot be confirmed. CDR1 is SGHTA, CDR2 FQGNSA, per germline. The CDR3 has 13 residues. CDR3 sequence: CANTGVGANVLTF.

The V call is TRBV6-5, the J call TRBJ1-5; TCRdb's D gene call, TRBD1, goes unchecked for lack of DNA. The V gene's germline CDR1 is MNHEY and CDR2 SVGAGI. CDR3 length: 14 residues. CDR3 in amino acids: CASSFRTGNQPQHF.

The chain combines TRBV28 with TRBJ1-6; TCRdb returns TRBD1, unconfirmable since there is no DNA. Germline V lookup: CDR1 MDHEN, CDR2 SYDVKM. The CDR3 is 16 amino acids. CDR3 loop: CASSRLIGQGNSPLHF. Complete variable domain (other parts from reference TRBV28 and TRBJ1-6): DVKVTQSSRYLVKRTGEKVFLECVQDMDHENMFWYRQDPGLGLRLIYFSYDVKMKEKGDIPEGYSVSREKKERFSLILESASTNQTSMYLCASSRLIGQGNSPLHFGNGTRLTVT.